These 18 T cell receptor beta chains share one sample of origin, sequenced in a study of early T cells in non-severe SARS-CoV-2 infection. TCRdb re-called the 5' RACE reads through MiXCR, storing one row per CDR3 protein. The table has around 98,000 distinct CDR3 sequences, approximately 10% seen once. The sequenced material came from whole blood. These receptors were collected from an adult who was a healthcare worker with PCR-confirmed SARS-CoV-2 infection or an uninfected control (not recorded which).

This clonotype was counted at least ten times. This chain connects TRBV30 to TRBJ2-7; D might be TRBD1 (5 bases). Germline CDR1 and CDR2: GTSNPN and SVGIG (reference sequence). Trimming left V 3 bases short and J 3 bases short, with 6 bases between. The CDR3 totals 11 residues. The CDR3 DNA sequence: TGTGCCTGGAGCCAGGGCTACGAGCAGTACTTC. As protein: CAWSQGYEQYF.

The chain is built from TRBV19 and TRBJ2-2; D might be TRBD1 or TRBD2, each matching 5 bases. The length of the CDR3 is 16 residues. In germline, CDR1 is LNHDA, CDR2 SQIVND (reference sequence). V gave up 5 bases and J gave up 6 bases, with 19 bases separating them. CDR3 sequence reads: CASSLRWDPTSGELFF. The CDR3 DNA sequence: TGTGCCAGTAGTCTTCGGTGGGACCCGACTTCCGGGGAGCTGTTTTTT.

This clonotype was seen a handful of times. The CDR3 loop reads CASSIPGQETQYF. CDR3 nucleotides: TGCGCCAGCAGCATACCGGGCCAAGAGACCCAGTACTTC. The gene calls are TRBV5-1 and TRBJ2-5; no definite D call. The V end lost 4 bases, the J end lost 1 base, and 8 bases lay between the germline ends. Looked up from germline, CDR1 is SGHRS and CDR2 is YFSETQ. The CDR3 contains 13 residues.

This clonotype has at least ten counts. One junction end disagrees with the germline gene, perhaps due to a read error. V and J are TRBV7-7 and TRBJ2-2; D ambiguous. This CDR3 contains 14 residues. Per germline, CDR1 SSHAT and CDR2 FNYEAQ (reference sequence). As DNA, the CDR3 is TGTGCTAGCAGCTTGGTCCGGAACACCGGGGAGCTGTTTTTT. Translated: CASSLVRNTGELFF.

The table lists this clonotype with many counts. The rearrangement uses TRBV7-9 and TRBJ2-1, with unresolved D. The CDR3 runs to 17 residues. Germline CDR1 is SEHNR and CDR2 is FQNEAQ (reference sequence). Trimming left V 2 bases short and J 0 bases short, with 14 bases between. For the CDR3, the DNA is TGTGCCAGCAGCTTATCTTATGGGCCGAGCTCCTACAATGAGCAGTTCTTC. It encodes CASSLSYGPSSYNEQFF.

This clonotype has ten or more counts. The rearrangement links TRBV6-1 to TRBJ1-2; D might be TRBD1 (5 bases). The germline V gene has CDR1 MNHNS and CDR2 SASEGT. This CDR3 is built from 13 residues. V was pared by 7 bases and J by 7 bases, with 16 bases between. The CDR3 spells CASTPGLGLGYTF. DNA of the CDR3: TGTGCCAGCACCCCAGGACTGGGGCTTGGCTACACCTTC.

This chain's CDR3 is CASRPQASHQPQHF. DNA of the CDR3: TGTGCCAGCAGGCCTCAGGCGTCGCATCAGCCCCAGCATTTT. This chain joins TRBV6-5 and TRBJ1-5; no firm D call. Germline V gene data show CDR1 as MNHEY and CDR2 as SVGAGI. CDR3 length: 14 residues. V was pared by 6 bases and J by 5 bases, with 14 bases between.

This clonotype was seen a handful of times. The chain uses TRBV2 and TRBJ2-2, with no clear D. V was pared by 7 bases and J by 4 bases, with 13 bases between. Germline V lookup: CDR1 SNHLY, CDR2 FYNNEI. CDR3 length: 14 amino acids. In DNA, the CDR3 is TGTGCCAGCATACAAGAACGCGGCACCGGGGAGCTGTTTTTT. It specifies CASIQERGTGELFF.

The rearrangement links TRBV7-9 to TRBJ1-4; 7 bases line up with TRBD1. Germline V CDR1 and CDR2: SEHNR, FQNEAQ (reference sequence). With V trimmed by 5 bases and J by 4 bases, 7 bases remained unmatched. This CDR3 has 15 residues. The CDR3 DNA is TGTGCCAGCAGCGCGGGACAGTCACTTAATGAAAAACTGTTTTTT. Translation: CASSAGQSLNEKLFF.

The V call is TRBV6-1, the J call TRBJ2-1, with 7 bases aligning to TRBD2. V gave up 2 bases and J gave up 3 bases; unmatched junction bases: 4. CDR3 size: 15 residues. CDR1 is MNHNS, CDR2 SASEGT, per germline. CDR3 nucleotides: TGTGCCAGCAGTGAACTGGCGGGGGACTACAATGAGCAGTTCTTC. This codes for CASSELAGDYNEQFF.

This clonotype was counted many times. V gene TRBV7-6 combines with J gene TRBJ1-1, with D uncertain. This CDR3 is 13 amino acids long. CDR1 is SGHVS, CDR2 FNYEAQ, per germline. The V end was cut by 4 bases, the J end by 4 bases, with 10 bases between. The CDR3 DNA reads TGTGCCAGCAGCTCGAATTGGGGCACTGAAGCTTTCTTT. Residues: CASSSNWGTEAFF.

At least ten counts were recorded for this clonotype. The J gene is TRBJ1-6, the V gene TRBV4-2; possible D gene TRBD1, 5 bases. Between the trimmed V and J ends, which lost 0 bases and 14 bases, there was a span of 14 bases. The CDR3 length is 14 residues. Germline V lookup: CDR1 LGHNA, CDR2 YNFKEQ. DNA for the CDR3: TGTGCCAGCAGCCAAGAGGGGGAAAGTGGGTCCCTCCACTTT. Amino acid sequence: CASSQEGESGSLHF.

This clonotype has at least ten counts. The J gene is TRBJ2-7, the V gene TRBV18; no clear D. The CDR3 is 12 amino acids. Germline CDR1 KGHSH, CDR2 LQKENI. V dropped 1 base and J dropped 6 bases, with 7 bases sitting between them. The CDR3 DNA reads as TGTGCCAGCTCACCACGCGCGGCCGAGCAGTACTTC. Its protein product is CASSPRAAEQYF. Based on the CDR3 plus reference TRBV18 and TRBJ2-7, the full variable domain is NAGVMQNPRHLVRRRGQEARLRCSPMKGHSHVYWYRQLPEEGLKFMVYLQKENIIDESGMPKERFSAEFPKEGPSILRIQQVVRGDSAAYFCASSPRAAEQYFGPGTRLTVT.

This clonotype was detected many times. The CDR3 loop reads CASGLVKTGTLNTEAFF. For the CDR3, the DNA is TGTGCTAGTGGTTTGGTAAAAACCGGGACTTTGAACACTGAAGCTTTCTTT. The genes are TRBV12-5 and TRBJ1-1, with TRBD1 as a possible D gene (5 bases). Germline V gene sequence: CDR1 LGHNT, CDR2 FRNRAP. V gave up 0 bases and J gave up 0 bases, with 14 bases separating them. The CDR3 covers 17 residues.

This clonotype showed up just a few times. This chain connects TRBV27 to TRBJ2-7; 9 nucleotides agree with TRBD1. Germline V gene sequence: CDR1 MNHEY, CDR2 SMNVEV (reference sequence). V trimming: 2 bases; J trimming: 1 base; junction bases outside the gene matches: 3. This CDR3 region has 15 residues. The CDR3 DNA sequence: TGTGCCAGCAGTTTACTGGGGACAGGGTCCTACGAGCAGTACTTC. As protein: CASSLLGTGSYEQYF.

In this sample, this clonotype turned up many times. J is TRBJ1-5 and V is TRBV19; D might be TRBD1 (5 bases). Trimming shortened V by 0 bases and J by 3 bases, and 9 bases separated the two germline ends. This CDR3 has 15 residues. Germline V CDR1 and CDR2: LNHDA, SQIVND (reference sequence). The CDR3 loop reads CASSIDLGDNQPQHF. DNA for the CDR3: TGTGCCAGTAGTATAGATTTAGGGGACAATCAGCCCCAGCATTTT.

This clonotype was observed a handful of times. This chain uses TRBV7-7 with TRBJ2-2; D is ambiguous. Germline V gene lookup returns CDR1 SSHAT and CDR2 FNYEAQ (reference sequence). The CDR3 has 12 residues. Deletions cut 3 bases from V and 6 bases from J, with 5 bases between. In nucleotides, the CDR3 is TGTGCCAGCAGCTTCATCCCCGGGGAGCTGTTTTTT. Protein product: CASSFIPGELFF.

This chain connects TRBV4-2 to TRBJ2-3; 8 nucleotides match TRBD2. From germline, CDR1 is LGHNA and CDR2 YNFKEQ. The CDR3 totals 14 residues. V shed 5 bases, J shed 3 bases, and the junction held 4 bases outside the gene matches. CDR3 amino acids: CASSSPGGTDTQYF. The CDR3 DNA reads as TGTGCCAGCAGCTCCCCGGGAGGGACAGATACGCAGTATTTT.